This TCR beta chain appears in the sequencing data of a study of blood T cell repertoires in COVID-19. About the study: Sites across the United States, Italy and Spain contributed samples from acute and convalescent COVID-19.

The CDR3 runs 16 residues. Trimming took 0 bases from V and 3 from J, leaving 12 bases between them. The germline V gene has CDR1 SGHRS and CDR2 YFSETQ. Method: immunoSEQ multiplex PCR; TCRdb's copy keeps in-frame clones and lacks some. The sample records about 220,000 clones, roughly 85% being singletons. Someone with COVID-19 had been met by exposed participants within 2 weeks before study entry. The genes are TRBV5-1 and TRBJ1-4; D might be TRBD1 (6 bases). This clonotype was sampled from a woman aged 40 to 50 who had been exposed to COVID-19. Sequencing was done on a sample of PBMCs or T cells enriched from blood (not recorded which). In DNA form, the CDR3 reads TGCGCCAGCAGCTTGGGGCAGGGGACGGCTAATGAAAAACTGTTTTTT. It codes for CASSLGQGTANEKLFF.